The rows below give T cell receptor beta chains drawn from one sample of a study of tumor-infiltrating lymphocytes in primary liver carcinoma. TCRdb processed the multiplex PCR reads anew with MiXCR; each CDR3 protein has one entry. The sample lists some 200,000 distinct CDR3 sequences, about 65% occurring once. The material sequenced was peripheral blood. Every receptor here comes from a woman aged 55-69 years with primary liver carcinoma and hepatitis B virus infection. The CDR3 runs from the conserved cysteine through the conserved F or W. The D gene is left open where the match is weak. Size tells how often a clone was seen (once, few, many) or the class of an expanded clone, and some rows leave it out.

clone size,D gene,V gene,J gene,CDR3 protein,CDR3 DNA
NA,NA,TRBV11-2,TRBJ1-1,CTSSLVRLQKAFF,TGTACCAGCAGCTTAGTAAGATTGCAGAAAGCTTTCTTT
few,TRBD2,TRBV28,TRBJ2-1,CASSPSGREGYNEQFF,TGTGCCAGCAGTCCATCGGGGCGGGAGGGATACAATGAGCAGTTCTTC
NA,TRBD2,TRBV29-1,TRBJ2-2,CSVWSGGDCTGELFF,TGCAGCGTGTGGTCGGGGGGAGACTGCACCGGGGAACTGTTTTTT
medium-sized,TRBD2,TRBV11-2,TRBJ2-7,CASSLDLPSGRGHEQYF,TGTGCCAGCAGCTTAGATCTCCCTAGCGGGAGGGGCCACGAGCAGTACTTC
once,NA,TRBV7-8,TRBJ1-5,CASSSFAGTSNQPKHF,TGTGCCAGCAGCTCGTTTGCGGGGACGAGCAATCAGCCCAAGCATTTC
many,NA,TRBV12-3/TRBV12-4,TRBJ2-5,CASSLRETQYF,TGTGCCAGCAGTTTAAGGGAGACCCAGTACTTC
NA,NA,TRBV30,TRBJ1-1,CAWSWGTEAFF,TGTGCCTGGAGTTGGGGCACTGAAGCTTTCTTT
NA,NA,TRBV11-3,TRBJ2-1,CASGLDRGSANEQFF,TGTGCCAGCGGCTTAGATCGAGGTAGCGCCAATGAGCAGTTCTTC
NA,TRBD2,TRBV24-1,TRBJ2-1,CATSDILAGGGNEQFF,TGTGCCACCAGTGATATCCTAGCGGGAGGGGGCAATGAGCAGTTCTTC
few,TRBD2,TRBV5-1,TRBJ2-1,CASRYVSGIPEQFF,TGCGCCAGCAGATACGTGAGCGGGATCCCTGAGCAGTTCTTC
NA,NA,TRBV28,TRBJ2-3,CANSFPRQGTDTQYF,TGTGCCAACAGTTTCCCACGACAGGGCACAGATACGCAGTATTTT
NA,NA,TRBV30,TRBJ2-7,CAWSGVWSHSSTYEQYF,TGTGCCTGGAGTGGGGTATGGTCCCATTCTTCAACCTATGAGCAGTACTTC
few,NA,TRBV2,TRBJ1-2,CASSADQGVGYGYTF,TGTGCCAGCAGCGCCGACCAGGGTGTGGGCTATGGCTACACCTTC
many,NA,TRBV11-2,TRBJ2-1,CASSHPLEQFF,TGTGCCAGCAGCCACCCCCTTGAGCAGTTCTTC
NA,TRBD2,TRBV11-3,TRBJ2-3,CASRYASGRADTQYF,TGTGCCAGCAGATACGCTAGCGGGAGGGCGGATACGCAGTATTTT
NA,NA,TRBV10-3,TRBJ1-2,CASKGGDLTNYGYTF,TGTGCCTCCAAAGGAGGGGACTTAACTAACTATGGCTACACCTTC
NA,NA,TRBV11-3,TRBJ2-4,CASSYRVTKNIQYF,TGTGCCAGCAGCTATCGGGTAACCAAAAACATTCAGTATTTC
NA,NA,TRBV11-1,TRBJ2-2,CASRKRGSTGELLF,TGTGCCAGCAGAAAGAGAGGGTCCACCGGGGAGCTGTTATTT
NA,NA,TRBV5-6,TRBJ2-5,CASSLKGGLGTQYF,TGTGCCAGCAGCTTGAAGGGCGGTCTAGGGACCCAGTACTTC
once,NA,TRBV11-3,TRBJ2-6,CVSSLQGALHNSGANVLTF,TGTGTCAGCAGCTTACAAGGAGCGCTTCATAACTCTGGGGCCAACGTCCTGACTTTC
NA,NA,TRBV5-1,TRBJ2-6,CASNLRYTRFGGANVLTF,TGCGCCAGCAACTTAAGATATACAAGGTTCGGAGGGGCCAACGTCCTGACTTTC
NA,TRBD1,TRBV5-1,TRBJ1-1,CASSFGQDTEAFF,TGCGCCAGCAGCTTCGGACAGGACACTGAAGCTTTCTTT
NA,NA,TRBV7-8,TRBJ1-5,CASSLPGGQPQHF,TGTGCCAGCAGCTTACCGGGAGGGCAGCCCCAGCATTTT
NA,NA,TRBV7-9,TRBJ1-1,CASSARERKNTEAFF,TGTGCCAGCAGCGCTAGGGAACGGAAGAACACTGAAGCTTTCTTT
NA,NA,TRBV10-2,TRBJ2-2,CTSSDRITGELFF,TGCACCAGCAGTGACCGTATCACCGGGGAGCTGTTTTTT
NA,NA,TRBV11-1,TRBJ2-1,CADSPLGGGISLGATYNEQFF,TGTGCCGACAGTCCTCTAGGAGGGGGGATATCACTGGGAGCGACCTACAATGAGCAGTTCTTC
few,NA,TRBV7-9,TRBJ1-1,CASSLFGPPNTEAFF,TGTGCCAGCAGCTTATTTGGGCCACCGAACACTGAAGCTTTCTTT
NA,TRBD1,TRBV11-1,TRBJ2-1,CANSLTGGDEQFF,TGTGCCAACAGCCTGACAGGGGGGGATGAGCAGTTCTTC
NA,NA,TRBV11-2,TRBJ2-2,CASSSEADGELFF,TGTGCCAGCAGCTCAGAAGCTGACGGGGAGCTGTTTTTT
NA,TRBD1,TRBV6-5,TRBJ2-7,CTSITGAAYEQYF,TGTACCAGCATAACAGGGGCCGCATACGAGCAGTACTTC
once,TRBD1,TRBV28,TRBJ1-1,CAILRGGRGGRTEAFF,TGTGCCATCCTCAGGGGGGGCAGGGGAGGTCGGACTGAAGCTTTCTTT
few,NA,TRBV21-1,TRBJ2-5,CASSKGGVAAIQETQYF,TGTGCCAGCAGCAAAGGGGGGGTAGCGGCTATCCAAGAGACCCAGTACTTC
NA,NA,TRBV5-1,TRBJ1-2,CASSREQASSNYGYTF,TGCGCCAGCAGCCGTGAACAGGCTTCTTCCAACTATGGCTACACCTTC
NA,TRBD1,TRBV6-1,TRBJ2-7,CASSEWSSVVGTGTYGQYF,TGTGCCAGCAGTGAATGGTCGTCGGTGGTCGGGACAGGGACCTACGGGCAGTACTTC
few,TRBD1,TRBV5-6,TRBJ2-7,CASSGTGGGYEQYF,TGTGCCAGCAGCGGGACAGGGGGCGGCTACGAGCAGTACTTC
NA,NA,TRBV5-8,TRBJ2-2,CASSLGSSSRAGELFF,TGTGCCAGCAGCTTGGGCAGCTCCAGTCGCGCCGGGGAGCTGTTTTTT
NA,TRBD2,TRBV11-1,TRBJ2-3,CANSLELSSGRGDTQYF,TGTGCCAACAGCTTAGAACTGTCTAGCGGGAGAGGAGATACGCAGTATTTT
NA,NA,TRBV24-1,TRBJ1-5,CATSDQDRRNQPQHF,TGTGCCACCAGTGACCAGGACAGACGCAATCAGCCCCAGCATTTT
few,NA,TRBV30,TRBJ1-5,CAWSVQTGQPQHF,TGTGCCTGGAGTGTACAAACGGGTCAGCCCCAGCATTTT
few,TRBD2,TRBV7-9,TRBJ2-3,CASSPLAGGPTDTQYF,TGTGCCAGCAGCCCACTAGCGGGAGGGCCGACAGATACGCAGTATTTT
many,NA,TRBV6-6,TRBJ1-5,CASSYEGGRQPQHF,TGTGCCAGCAGTTACGAGGGAGGGCGTCAGCCCCAGCATTTT